This T cell receptor (beta chain) appears in the sequencing data of a study of blood T cell repertoires in COVID-19. TCRdb keeps only in-frame clones here, not all; method: immunoSEQ multiplex PCR. The sample lists about 130,000 clones, about 87% occurring once. CDR3 length: 13 residues. V lost 6 bases to trimming and J lost 6 bases, with 12 bases between them. Germline V CDR1 and CDR2: KGHSH, LQKENI. This chain links TRBV18 with TRBJ2-1, with a weak D call TRBD2 (5 bases). Sequencing was carried out using peripheral blood. The TCR sequence derives from a man in his fifties or sixties with acute or convalescent COVID-19. The CDR3 here is CASSPLGGNEQFF. Here the CDR3 DNA reads TGTGCCAGCTCCCCCCTCGGAGGCAATGAGCAGTTCTTC.